One and the same sample provided the 17 T cell receptor beta chains below, sequenced in a study of blood T cell repertoires in COVID-19. Measured with immunoSEQ multiplex PCR; TCRdb has only the in-frame clones, and not every one. Found here are under 45,000 clones, roughly 85% of them singletons; the top ten hold 5.2%. The specimen sequenced was peripheral blood. These receptors were obtained from a man aged 35-49 years with active COVID-19.

This chain uses TRBV21-1 with TRBJ2-7; the table's TRBD1 call for D was not verified on the DNA. TRBV21-1 corresponds to a pseudogene. This CDR3 is built from 15 residues. CDR3 residues: CASRYPGQGAREQYF. In nucleotides, the CDR3 is TGTGCCAGCAGGTATCCGGGACAGGGGGCGAGGGAGCAGTACTTC.

This clone appeared a single time. The chain employs TRBV28 and TRBJ1-5, with D unclear. The CDR3 totals 16 residues. Germline CDR1 reads MDHEN; CDR2 reads SYDVKM. Trimming pared 5 bases from V and 0 bases from J, leaving 14 bases between. CDR3 sequence reads: CASSPTRVYSNQPQHF. The CDR3 DNA reads TGTGCCAGCAGTCCGACCCGGGTGTATAGCAATCAGCCCCAGCATTTT.

The chain employs TRBV5-8 and TRBJ2-5; D unclear. Germline-derived CDR1 and CDR2 are SGHTS and YDEGEE. Trimming removed 0 bases from V and 4 bases from J, with 10 bases in between. The CDR3 runs 14 residues. The CDR3 reads CASSLAVRGETQYF. The CDR3 DNA reads TGTGCCAGCAGCTTGGCAGTAAGAGGAGAGACCCAGTACTTC.

The chain combines TRBV19 with TRBJ2-2; D gene uncertain. From germline, CDR1 is LNHDA and CDR2 SQIVND (reference sequence). The CDR3 covers 16 residues. Trimming left V 7 bases short and J 0 bases short, with 15 bases between. CDR3 residues: CASNWANPPNTGELFF. CDR3 nucleotides: TGTGCCAGTAACTGGGCTAACCCTCCGAACACCGGGGAGCTGTTTTTT.

This chain uses TRBV28 with TRBJ2-5; possible D gene TRBD1, 6 bases. In germline, CDR1 is MDHEN, CDR2 SYDVKM. Trimming stripped 7 bases from V and 5 bases from J, with 26 bases between. This CDR3 contains 17 residues. Written as DNA, the CDR3 is TGTGCCAGCAAGCCTGCCGGGCACCAGGGGATCGGGGAGACCCAGTACTTC. Protein sequence: CASKPAGHQGIGETQYF.

This sequence joins TRBV6-5 and TRBJ2-2; D remains unclear. The CDR3 sequence is 13 residues long. The V and J ends lost 7 bases and 4 bases respectively, with 10 bases between them. Germline V gene sequence: CDR1 MNHEY, CDR2 SVGAGI. The CDR3 DNA reads TGTGCCAGCAAGAGGAGTCTCACCGGGGAGCTGTTTTTT. Protein: CASKRSLTGELFF.

In its sample, this clone was seen once. The chain employs TRBV7-2 and TRBJ2-1, with TRBD1 as a possible D gene (5 bases). V was trimmed by 4 bases and J by 4 bases, leaving 11 bases between them. CDR1 is SGHTA, CDR2 FQGNSA, per germline. The CDR3 is made up of 14 amino acids. For the CDR3, the DNA is TGTGCCAGCAGCTCACAGGTTATTTACAATGAGCAGTTCTTC. It encodes CASSSQVIYNEQFF.

The genes are TRBV6-1 and TRBJ1-5, with TRBD1 matching over 8 bases. Germline V gene sequence: CDR1 MNHNS, CDR2 SASEGT. V was clipped by 2 bases and J by 6 bases; unmatched bases: 9. This CDR3 spans 16 amino acids. The CDR3, as DNA: TGTGCCAGCAGTGAAATTGGGACAGGTAGGGGTCAGCCCCAGCATTTT. Its protein is CASSEIGTGRGQPQHF.

The chain links TRBV9 to TRBJ2-5, with 11 bases matching TRBD2. With 0 bases clipped from V and 4 bases from J, the junction kept 5 bases outside the gene matches. CDR1 is SGDLS, CDR2 YYNGEE, per germline. The CDR3 extends over 16 amino acids. The CDR3 nucleotides read TGTGCCAGCAGCGTAGGTAGCGGGAGGGTAGGAGAGACCCAGTACTTC. Protein product: CASSVGSGRVGETQYF.

V and J are TRBV9 and TRBJ2-1, with TRBD2 matching over 13 bases. Germline V gives CDR1 SGDLS, CDR2 YYNGEE. The CDR3 totals 19 residues. Unmatched junction bases numbered 10, after V lost 3 bases and J lost 1 base. The CDR3 region has the DNA TGTGCCAGCAGCGGAAGGACTAGCGGGAGTCGTCGTTCCTACAATGAGCAGTTCTTC. This translates into CASSGRTSGSRRSYNEQFF.

This clone was detected once. V is TRBV5-1 and J is TRBJ2-2, with 7 bases lining up with TRBD1. With 4 bases clipped from V and 0 bases from J, the junction kept 6 bases outside the gene matches. The CDR3 runs to 16 residues. CDR1 is SGHRS and CDR2 is YFSETQ in the germline V gene. In DNA form, the CDR3 reads TGCGCCAGCAGCCCCAGACAGGGCTCGAACACCGGGGAGCTGTTTTTT. Protein: CASSPRQGSNTGELFF.

The rearrangement uses TRBV5-5 and TRBJ1-2, with 9 bases fitting TRBD1. The CDR3 spans 15 residues. Germline V gives CDR1 SGHKS, CDR2 YYEKEE (reference sequence). The J segment lost 5 bases and the V segment lost 4 bases, leaving 9 bases of the junction unmatched. The DNA of the CDR3 is TGTGCCAGCAGCCTGGGACAGGGAGAGTGGTATGGCTACACCTTC. It yields the protein CASSLGQGEWYGYTF.

V gene TRBV21-1 combines with J gene TRBJ2-1; the table names TRBD2, a call not compared with the DNA. TRBV21-1 is a pseudogene segment. There are 12 residues in the CDR3. In DNA form, the CDR3 reads TGTGCCCGGACGGGGTCCCGGGATGAGCAGTTCTTC. It translates to CARTGSRDEQFF.

The V and J genes are TRBV28 and TRBJ2-3; D is perhaps TRBD2 (5 bases). The germline CDR1 and CDR2 sequences are MDHEN and SYDVKM. CDR3 length equals 17 residues. V was cut by 4 bases and J by 1 base, with 18 bases left in between. The CDR3 sequence: CASSSPWGADGTDTQYF. For the CDR3, the DNA is TGTGCCAGCAGTTCCCCTTGGGGAGCGGACGGCACAGATACGCAGTATTTT.

The CDR3 DNA is TGTGCCAGCAGTTTAAGGGTACAGGGGGGTGGAAATGGCTACACCTTC. Residues: CASSLRVQGGGNGYTF. The chain uses TRBV27 and TRBJ1-2; 8 nucleotides match TRBD1. The CDR3 runs 16 residues. The germline V gene encodes CDR1 MNHEY and CDR2 SMNVEV (reference sequence). Trimming removed 2 bases from V and 6 bases from J; junction bases left unmatched: 11.

V and J are TRBV6-5 and TRBJ1-3; D is unclear. CDR1 and CDR2 from the germline V gene are MNHEY and SVGAGI. CDR3 length equals 14 residues. Between the trimmed V and J ends, which lost 6 bases and 0 bases, there was a span of 9 bases. CDR3 in amino acids: CASRPRYSGNTIYF. The CDR3 nucleotides are TGTGCCAGCAGACCGCGGTACTCTGGAAACACCATATATTTT.

This chain links TRBV2 with TRBJ1-1, with a weak D call TRBD1 (6 bases). The germline V gene encodes CDR1 SNHLY and CDR2 FYNNEI. The CDR3 is 16 residues long. Trimming left V 9 bases short and J 0 bases short, with 20 bases between. CDR3 DNA sequence: TGTGCCAGTCCTCGAGGGAGGGACACCCTGAACACTGAAGCTTTCTTT. Translated: CASPRGRDTLNTEAFF.